This TCR beta chain was sequenced in a study of blood T cell repertoires in COVID-19 (dated by TCRdb to between 2020 and 2021). Regarding the study in general: Samples covering the acute and convalescent phases of COVID-19 were provided by collaborators in the United States, Italy and Spain. Where HLA class I and class II types were available, the types were taken from metadata supplied by the sample provider, not from assay-based typing. The repertoires were released in a freely available public database intended as a resource for research on the immune response to SARS-CoV-2. The material from the prospective study consisted of cDNA or gDNA derived from T cells, B-cell-depleted T cells, or PBMCs. The dataset comprised deeply sampled blood TCRbeta repertoires from subjects exposed to, actively infected with, or recovered from COVID-19. The samples were drawn from the first 160 participants of the ongoing ImmuneRACE study and from 1,254 subjects provided by 6 global collaborators. Nearly every sample came with metadata listing a de-identified subject ID, COVID-19 status, age in years and sex. General study outcomes and caveats: The amount of clinical and demographic metadata varied by source and participant and was provided uncurated.

Collaborating institutions collected whole blood in K2EDTA tubes following their own protocols. For TCRbeta analysis, collaborator samples were shipped as frozen whole blood, as isolated PBMCs, or as DNA extracted from either sample type. TCRbeta CDR3 regions were amplified from genomic DNA by means of the immunoSEQ Assay, a bias-controlled multiplex PCR. On the study's bioinformatics: Within the assay, amplification of reference gene primers was used to estimate how many nucleated cells each sample contained. Sequence reads were collapsed and filtered to measure the absolute abundance of every unique TCRbeta CDR3 rearrangement. Productive Simpson clonality was computed per sample as the square root of Simpson's diversity index over productive rearrangements. In its TCRdb copy, this immuneACCESS table keeps in-frame sequences only and misses some clones. Where compared with another copy, unresolved V genes explain less than half of these, and the others have no known cause. V and J calls and clone size follow that table, whereas D and trimming were derived from the DNA. The sample records approximately 74,000 clones, 79% of which are singletons. The ten largest clones represent approximately 15% of the sample.

To note about this clone: Its antigen remains unidentified. No clone much larger than this one lies a single base away; base qualities are absent.

V is cut by 2 bases and J by 2 bases, and the space between the germline ends is 11 bases. Counted from cysteine to phenylalanine, this CDR3 has 15 amino acids. Of all the DNA, just the CDR3 is kept, 45 bases in frame from base 1. CDR1 and CDR2 were assigned from the germline V gene as MNHEY and SVGEGT. This sequence uses TRBV6-2 or TRBV6-3 and TRBJ2-3; perhaps TRBD2 is the D gene, with 6 bases matching. Sequenced sample: peripheral blood. The clonotype originates from a man aged 55 to 69 with acute or convalescent COVID-19. The bases are TGTGCCAGCAGTTACGGTGGACTACTCACAGATACGCAGTATTTT. Its translation reads: CASSYGGLLTDTQYF.